These 14 T cell receptor beta chains came from one sample sequenced in a study of T cell responses to AZD1222 COVID-19 vaccine. Here immunoSEQ multiplex PCR was the method, and the copy in TCRdb shows in-frame clones only, minus some. Seen here are tens of thousands of clones, approximately 92% observed once, and the top ten hold 31%. The starting material was peripheral blood, obtained on day 0 of AZD1222 vaccination. The receptors originated from an adult in good health.

V is TRBV4-1 and J is TRBJ2-1; TRBD2 might be the D (6 bases). From germline, CDR1 is MGHRA and CDR2 YSYEKL. V lost 1 base and J 3 bases, leaving 13 bases between the germline ends. This CDR3 has 16 amino acids. The CDR3 sequence is CASSQGQLARYNEQFF. The DNA of the CDR3 is TGCGCCAGCAGCCAAGGTCAACTAGCCCGCTACAATGAGCAGTTCTTC.

The V and J genes are TRBV6-6 and TRBJ2-7; D possibly corresponds to TRBD2 (6 bases). With 2 bases removed from V and 3 bases from J, the gap between germline ends came to 11 bases. The CDR3 consists of 14 residues. Germline-derived CDR1 and CDR2 are MNHNY and SVGAGI (reference sequence). The DNA of the CDR3 is TGTGCCAGCAGTTACGGGGGGTCCTACTACGAGCAGTACTTC. Encoded protein: CASSYGGSYYEQYF.

This clone was picked up a small number of times. The chain recombines TRBV5-1 with TRBJ2-1, with D hard to call. V lost 0 bases, J lost 9 bases, and 13 bases lay in between. The CDR3 is made up of 14 amino acids. Germline CDR1 SGHRS, CDR2 YFSETQ. CDR3: CASSLGQPLGEQFF. DNA for the CDR3: TGCGCCAGCAGCTTGGGGCAGCCCCTTGGTGAGCAGTTCTTC.

The chain links TRBV5-4 to TRBJ2-5; D gene unclear. The CDR3 runs 14 residues. V was trimmed by 2 bases and J by 1 base, leaving 9 bases between them. Germline loops: CDR1 SGHNT, CDR2 YYREEE (reference sequence). The CDR3 sequence: CASSLGGSQETQYF. CDR3 in DNA: TGTGCCAGCAGCTTAGGCGGCAGCCAAGAGACCCAGTACTTC.

V gene TRBV13 combines with J gene TRBJ2-3; 7 bases line up with TRBD2. Germline V gene data show CDR1 as PRHDT and CDR2 as FYEKMQ (reference sequence). This CDR3 has 15 amino acids. Trimming removed 4 bases from V and 4 bases from J; junction bases left unmatched: 8. The CDR3 is CASSSQAGESDTQYF. The CDR3, as DNA: TGTGCCAGCAGCTCTCAGGCGGGAGAATCAGATACGCAGTATTTT. The full variable domain, with the rest looked up from reference TRBV13 and TRBJ2-3, is AAGVIQSPRHLIKEKRETATLKCYPIPRHDTVYWYQQGPGQDPQFLISFYEKMQSDKGSIPDRFSAQQFSDYHSELNMSSLELGDSALYFCASSSQAGESDTQYFGPGTRLTVL.

CDR3 protein: CASTMPLAGTGELFF. CDR3 nucleotide sequence: TGTGCCAGTACCATGCCCCTAGCCGGCACCGGGGAGCTGTTTTTT. The J gene is TRBJ2-2, the V gene TRBV19, with D possibly TRBD2 on 5 matching bases. V lost 7 bases and J lost 4, with 16 bases in between. CDR1 is LNHDA, CDR2 SQIVND, per germline (reference sequence). The CDR3 totals 15 residues.

Notes on this clone: Germline is not matched at one junction end, which may reflect a read error. The genes are TRBV7-7 and TRBJ2-3; D perhaps matches TRBD1 (5 bases). This CDR3 is 14 amino acids long. The germline V gene encodes CDR1 SSHAT and CDR2 FNYEAQ (reference sequence). The CDR3 region has the DNA TGTGCTAGCAGCTTAGGGGCGGCCACAGATACGCAGTATTTT. It is translated as CASSLGAATDTQYF. The full variable domain, completed using reference TRBV7-7 and TRBJ2-3, is GAGVSQSPRYKVTKRGQDVTLRCDPISSHATLYWYQQALGQGPEFLTYFNYEAQPDKSGLPSDRFSAERPEGSISTLTIQRTEQRDSAMYRCASSLGAATDTQYFGPGTRLTVL.

V gene TRBV9 combines with J gene TRBJ2-5, with D possibly TRBD2 on 6 matching bases. V dropped 0 bases and J dropped 4 bases, with 13 bases sitting between them. The CDR3 sequence is 15 residues long. CDR1 is SGDLS, CDR2 YYNGEE, per germline. This CDR3 reads CASSVGYGGGETQYF. CDR3 nucleotides: TGTGCCAGCAGCGTAGGGTACGGGGGAGGAGAGACCCAGTACTTC.

The chain carries TRBV2 and TRBJ1-1; D is undetermined. The length of the CDR3 is 13 residues. Germline CDR1 reads SNHLY; CDR2 reads FYNNEI. Deletions cut 4 bases from V and 2 bases from J, with 8 bases between. In DNA form, the CDR3 reads TGTGCCAGCAGTGGGGAGGGAAACACTGAAGCTTTCTTT. Protein: CASSGEGNTEAFF.

The chain employs TRBV7-2 and TRBJ2-1; D could derive from TRBD1 or TRBD2 (5 bases each). CDR3 size: 13 residues. Trimming removed 6 bases from V and 10 bases from J, with 16 bases in between. Germline CDR1 SGHTA, CDR2 FQGNSA. The CDR3 here is CASSYTGLGEQFF. CDR3 in DNA: TGTGCCAGCAGTTATACGGGGCTCGGGGAGCAGTTCTTC.

This clone has a handful of counts. The V gene is TRBV19, the J gene TRBJ2-2; D possibly corresponds to TRBD2 (6 bases). Trimming removed 0 bases from V and 9 bases from J, with 17 bases in between. The CDR3 is 16 residues long. Looked up from germline, CDR1 is LNHDA and CDR2 is SQIVND (reference sequence). The CDR3 sequence is CASSIDKGLLSRELFF. The CDR3 nucleotides read TGTGCCAGTAGTATAGATAAGGGACTTCTAAGCAGGGAGCTGTTTTTT.

The rearrangement joins TRBV28 to TRBJ2-5; 7 nucleotides align to TRBD2. This CDR3 is built from 15 residues. Germline-derived CDR1 and CDR2 are MDHEN and SYDVKM. The V segment lost 6 bases and the J segment 8 bases; nucleotides outside the gene matches: 15. DNA for the CDR3: TGTGCCAGCAGCCCCAGCTCTAGCGGTATAAACACCCAGTACTTC. Its protein product is CASSPSSSGINTQYF.

The chain recombines TRBV28 with TRBJ2-5, with 16 bases identical to TRBD2. CDR3 length equals 16 residues. Trimming removed 8 bases from V and 0 bases from J; junction bases left unmatched: 3. From germline, CDR1 is MDHEN and CDR2 SYDVKM. For the CDR3, the DNA is TGTGCCAGCGGGACTAGCGGGAGGGGGTACCAAGAGACCCAGTACTTC. Translated: CASGTSGRGYQETQYF.

The genes are TRBV24-1 and TRBJ2-2, with D possibly being TRBD1 (6 bases). The germline V and J ends were trimmed by 5 bases and 0 bases, with 15 bases remaining between them. Germline values: CDR1 KGHDR, CDR2 SFDVKD. The CDR3 loop spans 17 amino acids. CDR3 DNA: TGTGCCACCAGTGGATCGGACAGTAAAGCGAACACCGGGGAGCTGTTTTTT. It encodes CATSGSDSKANTGELFF.